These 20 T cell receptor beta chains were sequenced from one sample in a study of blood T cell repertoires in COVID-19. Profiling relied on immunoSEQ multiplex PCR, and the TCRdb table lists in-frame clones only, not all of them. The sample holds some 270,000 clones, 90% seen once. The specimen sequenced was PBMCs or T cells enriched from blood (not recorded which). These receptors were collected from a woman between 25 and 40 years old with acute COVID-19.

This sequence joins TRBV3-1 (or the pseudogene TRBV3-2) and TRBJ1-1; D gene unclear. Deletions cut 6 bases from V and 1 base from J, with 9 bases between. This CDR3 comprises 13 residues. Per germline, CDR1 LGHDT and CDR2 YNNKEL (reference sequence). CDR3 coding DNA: TGTGCCAGCAGTCTGGAGACGAACACTGAAGCTTTCTTT. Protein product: CASSLETNTEAFF.

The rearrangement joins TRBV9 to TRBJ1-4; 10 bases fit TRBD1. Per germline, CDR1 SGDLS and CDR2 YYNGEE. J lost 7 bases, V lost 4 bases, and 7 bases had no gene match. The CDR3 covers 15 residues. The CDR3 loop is CASSSSGTGVEKLFF. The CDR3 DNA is TGTGCCAGCAGCTCCTCCGGGACAGGGGTTGAAAAACTGTTTTTT.

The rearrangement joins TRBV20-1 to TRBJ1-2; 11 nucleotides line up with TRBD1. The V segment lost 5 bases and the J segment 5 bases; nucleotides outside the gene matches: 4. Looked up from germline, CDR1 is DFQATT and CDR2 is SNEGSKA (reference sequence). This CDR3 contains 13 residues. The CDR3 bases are TGCAGTGCTGGTGGACAGGGGGCTTATGGCTACACCTTC. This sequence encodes CSAGGQGAYGYTF.

DNA for the CDR3: TGCAGCGTTGAAGAGTCTAGCGGATTCTCCTACAATGAGCAGTTCTTC. Encoded protein: CSVEESSGFSYNEQFF. The rearrangement uses TRBV29-1 and TRBJ2-1, with TRBD2 matching over 7 bases. Germline assignment: CDR1 SQVTM and CDR2 ANQGSEA. The CDR3 is 16 residues long. With V trimmed by 0 bases and J by 0 bases, 5 bases remained unmatched.

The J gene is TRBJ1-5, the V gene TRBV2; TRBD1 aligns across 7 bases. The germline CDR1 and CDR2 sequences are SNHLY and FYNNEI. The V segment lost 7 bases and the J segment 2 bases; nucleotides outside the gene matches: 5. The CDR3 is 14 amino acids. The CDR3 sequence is CASKQGFGNQPQHF. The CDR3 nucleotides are TGTGCCAGCAAACAGGGGTTCGGCAATCAGCCCCAGCATTTT.

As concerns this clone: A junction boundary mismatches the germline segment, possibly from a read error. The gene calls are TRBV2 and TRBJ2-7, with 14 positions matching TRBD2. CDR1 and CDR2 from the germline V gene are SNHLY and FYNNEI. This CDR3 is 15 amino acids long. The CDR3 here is CASISGTSGRLEGSF. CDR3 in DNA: TGTGCCAGCATCTCGGGGACTAGCGGGAGACTTGAGGGTTCTTTC.

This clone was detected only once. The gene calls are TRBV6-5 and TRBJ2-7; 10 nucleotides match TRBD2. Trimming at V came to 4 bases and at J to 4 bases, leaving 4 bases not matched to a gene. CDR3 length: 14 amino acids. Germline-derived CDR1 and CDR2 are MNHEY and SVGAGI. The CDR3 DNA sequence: TGTGCCAGCAGTTCTGCTAGCGGGAGTTACGAGCAGTACTTC. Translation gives CASSSASGSYEQYF.

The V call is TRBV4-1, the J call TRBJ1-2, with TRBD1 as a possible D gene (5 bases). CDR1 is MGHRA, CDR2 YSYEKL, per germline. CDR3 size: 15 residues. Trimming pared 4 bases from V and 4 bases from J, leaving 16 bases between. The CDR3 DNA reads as TGCGCCAGCAGCCCGGCTAAGGGGCTAGGCTATGGCTACACCTTC. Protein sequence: CASSPAKGLGYGYTF.

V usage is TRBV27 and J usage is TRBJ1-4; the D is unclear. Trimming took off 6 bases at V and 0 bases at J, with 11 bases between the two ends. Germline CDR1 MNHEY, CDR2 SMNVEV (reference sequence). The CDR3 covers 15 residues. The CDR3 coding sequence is TGTGCCAGCAGCCCTTGGAGTGCAACTAATGAAAAACTGTTTTTT. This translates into CASSPWSATNEKLFF.

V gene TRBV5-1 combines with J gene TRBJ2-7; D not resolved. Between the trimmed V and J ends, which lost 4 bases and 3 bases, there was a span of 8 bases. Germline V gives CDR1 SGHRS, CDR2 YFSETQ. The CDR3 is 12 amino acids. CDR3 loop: CASSPGDYEQYF. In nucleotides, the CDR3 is TGCGCCAGCAGCCCTGGAGACTACGAGCAGTACTTC.

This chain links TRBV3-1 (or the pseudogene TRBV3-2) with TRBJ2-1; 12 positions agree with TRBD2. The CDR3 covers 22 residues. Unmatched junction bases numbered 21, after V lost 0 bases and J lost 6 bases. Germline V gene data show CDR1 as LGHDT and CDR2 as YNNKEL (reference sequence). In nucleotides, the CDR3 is TGTGCCAGCAGCCAAGATTTCGTTTCGGCTAGCGGGAGGGTGGCCTTAATCAATGAGCAGTTCTTC. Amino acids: CASSQDFVSASGRVALINEQFF.

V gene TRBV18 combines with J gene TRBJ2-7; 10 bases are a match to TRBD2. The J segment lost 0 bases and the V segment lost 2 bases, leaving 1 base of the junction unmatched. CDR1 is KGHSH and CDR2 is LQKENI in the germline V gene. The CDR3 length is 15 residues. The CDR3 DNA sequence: TGTGCCAGCTCACCAGCTAGCGGGAGCTCCTACGAGCAGTACTTC. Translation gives CASSPASGSSYEQYF.

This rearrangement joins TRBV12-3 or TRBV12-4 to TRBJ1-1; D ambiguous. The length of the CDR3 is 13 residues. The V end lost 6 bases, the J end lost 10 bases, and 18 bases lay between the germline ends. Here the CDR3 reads CASSLRGIPGAFF. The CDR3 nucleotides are TGTGCCAGCAGCCTCCGCGGTATCCCTGGAGCTTTCTTT.

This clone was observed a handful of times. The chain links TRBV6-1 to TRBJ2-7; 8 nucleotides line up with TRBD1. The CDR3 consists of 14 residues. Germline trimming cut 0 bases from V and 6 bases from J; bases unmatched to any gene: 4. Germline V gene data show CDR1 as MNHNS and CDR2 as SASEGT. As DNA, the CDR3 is TGTGCCAGCAGTGAAGCGCAGGGGGCCTCCGAGCAGTACTTC. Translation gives CASSEAQGASEQYF.

Here the CDR3 reads CASSHFVEKNIQYF. As DNA, the CDR3 is TGTGCCAGCAGCCATTTCGTGGAGAAAAACATTCAGTACTTC. J is TRBJ2-4 and V is TRBV3-1 (or the pseudogene TRBV3-2); the D is unclear. The V end was cut by 3 bases, the J end by 4 bases, with 10 bases between. The V gene's germline CDR1 is LGHDT and CDR2 YNNKEL (reference sequence). This CDR3 is built from 14 residues.

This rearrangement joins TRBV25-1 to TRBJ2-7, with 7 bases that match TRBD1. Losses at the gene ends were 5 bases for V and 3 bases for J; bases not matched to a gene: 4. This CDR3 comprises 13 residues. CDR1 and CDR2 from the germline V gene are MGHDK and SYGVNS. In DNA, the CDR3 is TGTGCCAGCAGTAACCGGGACAGCTACGAGCAGTACTTC. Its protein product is CASSNRDSYEQYF.

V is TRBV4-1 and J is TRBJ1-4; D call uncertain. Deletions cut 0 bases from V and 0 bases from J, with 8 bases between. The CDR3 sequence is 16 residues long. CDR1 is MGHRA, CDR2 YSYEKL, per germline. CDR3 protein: CASSQDSGATNEKLFF. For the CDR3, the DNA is TGCGCCAGCAGCCAAGATTCCGGAGCAACTAATGAAAAACTGTTTTTT.

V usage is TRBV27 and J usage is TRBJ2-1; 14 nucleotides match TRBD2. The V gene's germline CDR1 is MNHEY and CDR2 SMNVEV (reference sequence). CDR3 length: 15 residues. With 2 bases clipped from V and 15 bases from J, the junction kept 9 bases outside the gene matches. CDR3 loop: CASSLMGTSGSVPFF. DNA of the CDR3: TGTGCCAGCAGTTTAATGGGGACTAGCGGGAGTGTGCCGTTCTTC.

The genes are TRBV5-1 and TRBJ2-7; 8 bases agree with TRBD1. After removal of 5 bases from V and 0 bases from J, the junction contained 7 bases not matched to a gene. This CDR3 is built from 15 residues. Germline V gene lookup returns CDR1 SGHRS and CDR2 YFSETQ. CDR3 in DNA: TGCGCCAGCAGAGACCCAGACAGGGGCTCCTACGAGCAGTACTTC. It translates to CASRDPDRGSYEQYF.

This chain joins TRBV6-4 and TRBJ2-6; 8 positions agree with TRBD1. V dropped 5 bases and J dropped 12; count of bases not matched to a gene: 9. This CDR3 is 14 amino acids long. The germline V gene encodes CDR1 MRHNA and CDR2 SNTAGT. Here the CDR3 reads CASSPDRGSPVLTF. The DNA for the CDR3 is TGTGCCAGCAGTCCTGACAGGGGAAGCCCCGTCCTGACTTTC.